This T cell receptor beta chain was obtained from a study of blood T cells in healthy people across ages. In the case of this clonotype: The antigen is not known.

Study-wide points: Whereas aged donors had fewer naive CD4+ cells, long-lived donors had more of them and higher diversity. Diversity estimates from one million T cells were considered underestimates.

Through a sample-barcoded 5' primer and a J-beta primer mix, a second PCR was run for about 7 to 12 cycles. TCRdb called the 5' RACE reads again in MiXCR, with one record for every CDR3 protein. The data hold approximately 1.5 million distinct CDR3 sequences, with roughly 30% observed a single time. Per germline, CDR1 MGHRA and CDR2 YSYEKL. CDR3 size: 16 residues. The V gene lost 4 bases and the J gene lost 6 bases, with 19 bases spanning the gap. This sequence originates from a woman between 25 and 40 years old in good health. The sample was blood. V is TRBV4-1 and J is TRBJ1-5, with D perhaps TRBD1 (5 bases). In DNA, the CDR3 is TGCGCCAGCAGCCTAGGGGCGGACGCAGTCTCTCAGCCCCAGCATTTT. It specifies CASSLGADAVSQPQHF.